Listed below are T cell receptor beta chains from one sample, sequenced in a study of blood T cell repertoires in COVID-19. The method was immunoSEQ multiplex PCR; TCRdb's version includes in-frame clones alone and lacks a portion of them. The sample holds tens of thousands of clones, approximately 75% seen once. Sequencing used peripheral blood. Receptor source: a woman aged 70-85 years with COVID-19, enrolled during active disease. Each CDR3 is given with its conserved first and last residue. The D gene is left open where the match is weak. Rows give clone size only sometimes, using once, few, many, or a class for an expanded clone.

TRBJ2-2,TRBD1,NA,TRBV6-6,TGTGCCAGCAGTTCCTTGGGACAGGGGGCCGGGGAGCTGTTTTTT,CASSSLGQGAGELFF
TRBJ1-1,NA,NA,TRBV3-1/TRBV3-2,TGTGCCAGCAGCCAAGGACACAGCCAGATTGGGAACACTGAAGCTTTCTTT,CASSQGHSQIGNTEAFF
TRBJ1-3,TRBD1,NA,TRBV6-6,TGTGCCAGCAGTGGCAACCAGGGGGGTAGAAACACCATATATTTT,CASSGNQGGRNTIYF
TRBJ1-5,NA,NA,TRBV7-2,TGTGCCAGCAGCCCTCTCGGTTTTTCCCAGCCCCAGCATTTT,CASSPLGFSQPQHF
TRBJ2-1,NA,once,TRBV11-3,TGTGCCAGCAGCTTACTTGGGGGGACCTACAATGAGCAGTTCTTC,CASSLLGGTYNEQFF
TRBJ2-3,NA,NA,TRBV6-1,TGTGCCAGCAGTGAAGGAGCGACTAGCACAGATACGCAGTATTTT,CASSEGATSTDTQYF
TRBJ1-2,TRBD1,NA,TRBV19,TGTGCCAGTAGTCCGGGACAGGGCTATGGCTACACCTTC,CASSPGQGYGYTF
TRBJ1-6,TRBD1,few,TRBV9,TGTGCCAGCAGCGTAGGAGGGACAGGCGGTTCACCCCTCCACTTT,CASSVGGTGGSPLHF
TRBJ1-3,NA,NA,TRBV12-5,TGTGCTAGTGGTCAGCGTCGAGGGGAGGGAGCGACCTCTGGAAACACCATATATTTT,CASGQRRGEGATSGNTIYF
TRBJ2-2,NA,once,TRBV9,TGTGCCAGCAGCGCCGACAGCCCACGGACCGGGGAGCTGTTTTTT,CASSADSPRTGELFF
TRBJ2-7,NA,NA,TRBV6-5,TGTGCCAGCAGTCGAACCGGGGGCGAGCAGTACTTC,CASSRTGGEQYF
TRBJ2-2,TRBD1,NA,TRBV18,TGTGCCAGCTCACCCCGGACAGGGGGCGCCGGGGAGCTGTTTTTT,CASSPRTGGAGELFF
TRBJ2-1,TRBD2,few,TRBV4-2,TGTGCCAGCAGCTATAGACTAGCGGCTAACAATGAGCAGTTCTTC,CASSYRLAANNEQFF
TRBJ2-7,TRBD1,NA,TRBV19,TGTGCCAGTAGTCTCTCTGGGACAGGGCACTACGAGCAGTACTTC,CASSLSGTGHYEQYF
TRBJ1-5,NA,NA,TRBV7-2,TGTGCCAGCAGCCCCGCGGGGGCCGGCAATCAGCCCCAGCATTTT,CASSPAGAGNQPQHF
TRBJ1-2,TRBD1,once,TRBV6-2/TRBV6-3,TGTGCCAGCAGCCTCGGACAGGGGAGCTATGGCTACACCTTC,CASSLGQGSYGYTF
TRBJ1-5,NA,few,TRBV7-8,TGTGCCAGCAGCTCCCAAGGGGATGGCAATCAGCCCCAGCATTTT,CASSSQGDGNQPQHF
TRBJ1-4,TRBD1,NA,TRBV6-5,TGTGCCAGCAGGATACAGGGGCGTGAGGAAAAACTGTTTTTT,CASRIQGREEKLFF
TRBJ2-5,NA,NA,TRBV3-1/TRBV3-2,TGTGCCAGCAGCACCTCTACCCAGGGAGAGACCCAGTACTTC,CASSTSTQGETQYF
TRBJ1-4,NA,NA,TRBV11-3,TGTGCCAGCAGGAAAGCCGGACAGCCTAATGAAAAACTGTTTTTT,CASRKAGQPNEKLFF
TRBJ2-3,NA,once,TRBV29-1,TGCAGCACATACCGCGGGGGCCCCACAGATACGCAGTATTTT,CSTYRGGPTDTQYF
TRBJ1-1,NA,NA,TRBV7-9,TGTGCCAGCAGCCCCGGGGAGAACACTGAAGCTTTCTTT,CASSPGENTEAFF
TRBJ1-4,TRBD1,once,TRBV29-1,TGCAGCGTTGGACAGGGGGCAAGGGAAAAACTGTTTTTT,CSVGQGAREKLFF
TRBJ1-6,NA,NA,TRBV27,TGTGCCAGCAGTCGCCAGGGGCCTAATTCACCCCTCCACTTT,CASSRQGPNSPLHF
TRBJ2-5,TRBD2,NA,TRBV4-2,TGTGCCAGCAGCCCTTCGACTAGCGACTACCAAGAGACCCAGTACTTC,CASSPSTSDYQETQYF
TRBJ1-5,NA,NA,TRBV18,TGTGCCAGCTCACCTACAAAGAGACAGACCAATCAGCCCCAGCATTTT,CASSPTKRQTNQPQHF
TRBJ2-3,NA,large,TRBV3-1/TRBV3-2,TGTGCCAGCAGCCAAGAACAGGAGTTCACAGATACGCAGTATTTT,CASSQEQEFTDTQYF
TRBJ1-4,NA,once,TRBV12-3/TRBV12-4,TGTGCCAGCAGTTCCCAGACGCGGACACCGTTTTTT,CASSSQTRTPFF
TRBJ1-2,NA,NA,TRBV29-1,TGCAGCGTTGAAGGGCAGTGGGGAGATGGGGGCTACACCTTC,CSVEGQWGDGGYTF
TRBJ2-3,NA,NA,TRBV19,TGTGCCAGTAGTAACAGCCCCGGCACGCATACGCAGTATTTT,CASSNSPGTHTQYF
TRBJ2-2,TRBD2,NA,TRBV19,TGTGCCAGTAGTGCCTCGGGACTAGCGGGGGGGGCGAACACCGGGGAGCTGTTTTTT,CASSASGLAGGANTGELFF
TRBJ2-3,NA,NA,TRBV27,TGTGCCAGCAGTTATACTATAGGCCAAGATACGCAGTATTTT,CASSYTIGQDTQYF
TRBJ2-3,NA,NA,TRBV6-6,TGTGCCAGCACGGGCGGGGCAGATACGCAGTATTTT,CASTGGADTQYF
TRBJ1-1,TRBD1,NA,TRBV11-2,TGTGCCAGCAGCGCGAGGACAGGGAACACTGAAGCTTTCTTT,CASSARTGNTEAFF
TRBJ2-7,TRBD2,NA,TRBV7-2,TGTGCCAGCAGCTTTGGTAGCGGGGGGCCGTACGAGCAGTACTTC,CASSFGSGGPYEQYF
TRBJ2-5,NA,NA,TRBV9,TGTGCCAGCAGCGTAGAGGCGGCGCAAGAGACCCAGTACTTC,CASSVEAAQETQYF
TRBJ1-4,NA,NA,TRBV3-1/TRBV3-2,TGTGCCAGCAGCCGAGATCATGGCGAAAAACTGTTTTTT,CASSRDHGEKLFF
TRBJ2-1,NA,NA,TRBV12-3/TRBV12-4,TGTGCCAGCAGTTTAGACAGAATGGGTGAGCAGTTCTTC,CASSLDRMGEQFF
TRBJ1-1,NA,NA,TRBV4-1,TGCGCCAGCAGCCACCCCAAGAACACTGAAGCTTTCTTT,CASSHPKNTEAFF
TRBJ2-7,TRBD2,few,TRBV7-9,TGTGCCAGCGGGAGCGGGGGTACCTACGAGCAGTACTTC,CASGSGGTYEQYF
TRBJ1-1,TRBD1,NA,TRBV19,TGTGCCAGTAGTCTGTCGACCGGACAGGGGAACACTGAAGCTTTCTTT,CASSLSTGQGNTEAFF
TRBJ2-3,TRBD1,NA,TRBV9,TGTGCCAGCAGCGTACAGGGGGCAATAGATACGCAGTATTTT,CASSVQGAIDTQYF
TRBJ1-2,NA,NA,TRBV6-2/TRBV6-3,TGTGCCAGCAGCCTGGACAGAATCAGTGGCTACACCTTC,CASSLDRISGYTF
TRBJ2-2,TRBD2,NA,TRBV14,TGTGCCAGCAGCCAAGATGGACTAGCGGCCATCCCCGGGGAGCTGTTTTTT,CASSQDGLAAIPGELFF
TRBJ1-2,NA,NA,TRBV4-2,TGTGCCAGCAGCCAAGCCGTACAGGGTATCTATGGCTACACCTTC,CASSQAVQGIYGYTF
TRBJ2-3,NA,NA,TRBV5-4,TGTGCCAGCAGCTTGGAGGGGCGCACAGATACGCAGTATTTT,CASSLEGRTDTQYF
TRBJ2-5,TRBD1,NA,TRBV7-2,TGTGCCAGCAGCCTGACAGGGGCACAAGAGACCCAGTACTTC,CASSLTGAQETQYF